One and the same sample provided the 7 T cell receptor beta chains below, sequenced in a study of control samples from healthy donors and cancer patients. Sequencing used immunoSEQ multiplex PCR; TCRdb keeps in-frame clones, though not all of them. The profile shows 130,000 or so clones, around nine tenths of them singletons. The sequencing input was blood. The receptors were sampled from a man aged 45 to 65 in good health.

J is TRBJ2-5 and V is TRBV4-1; D is perhaps TRBD1 or TRBD2 (6 bases each). Between the trimmed V and J ends, which lost 6 bases and 7 bases, there was a span of 21 bases. Looked up from germline, CDR1 is MGHRA and CDR2 is YSYEKL. The CDR3 is 15 residues long. The CDR3 sequence: CASSEGGPRRGTQYF. The CDR3 nucleotides read TGCGCCAGCAGTGAGGGGGGCCCACGGCGTGGGACCCAGTACTTC.

The rearrangement joins TRBV6-5 to TRBJ1-5; D uncertain. CDR1 and CDR2 (germline): MNHEY, SVGAGI. The CDR3 extends over 13 amino acids. Trimming pared 2 bases from V and 2 bases from J, leaving 4 bases between. CDR3 sequence: CASSYAGNQPQHF. The CDR3 coding sequence is TGTGCCAGCAGTTACGCGGGCAATCAGCCCCAGCATTTT.

This clone was observed a single time. The chain carries TRBV27 and TRBJ2-1; 8 nucleotides match TRBD1. The germline V gene has CDR1 MNHEY and CDR2 SMNVEV (reference sequence). V lost 5 bases to trimming and J lost 0 bases; unmatched junction nucleotides: 12. The CDR3 totals 18 residues. CDR3 nucleotide sequence: TGTGCCAGCAGTCCCGTCCTTGGGACAGGAGGCTCCTACAATGAGCAGTTCTTC. Encoded protein: CASSPVLGTGGSYNEQFF.

The rearrangement links TRBV6-9 to TRBJ2-1; TRBD1 matches 9 bases. The CDR3 is 16 residues long. CDR1 MNHGY and CDR2 SVAAGI come from the germline V gene. With 2 bases clipped from V and 3 bases from J, the junction kept 5 bases outside the gene matches. CDR3 DNA: TGTGCCAGCAGTTATCAGGGACAGGGTCACTACAATGAGCAGTTCTTC. Translating it yields CASSYQGQGHYNEQFF.

V and J are TRBV5-1 and TRBJ1-4; 9 nucleotides line up with TRBD1. The CDR3 runs 15 residues. V lost 5 bases and J lost 3; bases outside the gene matches: 5. Germline loops: CDR1 SGHRS, CDR2 YFSETQ. This CDR3 reads CASSLQGAANEKLFF. DNA for the CDR3: TGCGCCAGCAGTCTACAGGGGGCGGCTAATGAAAAACTGTTTTTT.

The rearrangement uses TRBV28 and TRBJ2-2; TRBD2 aligns across 8 bases. There are 16 residues in the CDR3. CDR1 MDHEN and CDR2 SYDVKM come from the germline V gene. With 4 bases clipped from V and 8 bases from J, the junction kept 12 bases outside the gene matches. CDR3 sequence (DNA): TGTGCCAGCAGTTCGGGACTAGGGTACCCCACAGGGGAGCTGTTTTTT. The encoded protein is CASSSGLGYPTGELFF. The full variable domain, with the rest looked up from reference TRBV28 and TRBJ2-2, is DVKVTQSSRYLVKRTGEKVFLECVQDMDHENMFWYRQDPGLGLRLIYFSYDVKMKEKGDIPEGYSVSREKKERFSLILESASTNQTSMYLCASSSGLGYPTGELFFGEGSRLTVL.

The chain is built from TRBV6-2 or TRBV6-3 and TRBJ1-1, with a tentative D call TRBD1 (5 bases). Germline values: CDR1 MNHEY, CDR2 SVGEGT. This CDR3 has 14 residues. V lost 6 bases and J lost 2, with 13 bases in between. CDR3 DNA: TGTGCCAGCAGCAAACGCACAGGCAACACTGAAGCTTTCTTT. It specifies CASSKRTGNTEAFF.